Below, 25 T cell receptor beta chains from the same sample are listed, as sequenced in a study of blood T cell repertoires in COVID-19. Libraries were prepared by immunoSEQ multiplex PCR; TCRdb keeps only in-frame clonotypes and omits some of them. This table has around 95,000 clones, about 90% appearing once. Sequences were obtained from peripheral blood. Receptors originate from a man aged 30 to 39 in a cohort sampled during active COVID-19.

Comment on this clone: Different DNA sequences within this sample yield the same CDR3. The chain combines TRBV5-1 with TRBJ2-5; TRBD2 matches 7 bases. The CDR3 totals 13 residues. The V gene's germline CDR1 is SGHRS and CDR2 YFSETQ. J lost 4 bases, V lost 0 bases, and 0 bases had no gene match. Here the CDR3 reads CASSLGGGETQYF. The CDR3 DNA follows: TGCGCCAGCAGCTTGGGCGGGGGAGAGACCCAGTACTTC. Based on the CDR3 plus reference TRBV5-1 and TRBJ2-5, the full variable domain is KAGVTQTPRYLIKTRGQQVTLSCSPISGHRSVSWYQQTPGQGLQFLFEYFSETQRNKGNFPGRFSGRQFSNSRSEMNVSTLELGDSALYLCASSLGGGETQYFGPGTRLLVL.

The V and J genes are TRBV7-2 and TRBJ1-2; 7 nucleotides line up with TRBD1. The CDR3 covers 17 residues. The trim removed 7 bases at V and 0 bases at J, leaving 14 bases unmatched. Germline V gives CDR1 SGHTA, CDR2 FQGNSA. The CDR3 coding sequence is TGTGCCAGCACCCCGCAGGGGACAGCATATTCTAACTATGGCTACACCTTC. As protein: CASTPQGTAYSNYGYTF.

The CDR3 sequence: CASSLVPTGGEDTQYF. The CDR3 coding sequence is TGCGCCAGCAGCTTGGTACCCACAGGGGGTGAAGATACGCAGTATTTT. The chain joins TRBV5-1 to TRBJ2-3; TRBD1 matches at 8 bases. The trim removed 0 bases at V and 5 bases at J, leaving 8 bases unmatched. CDR3 length: 16 amino acids. The germline V gene encodes CDR1 SGHRS and CDR2 YFSETQ.

This chain connects TRBV19 to TRBJ2-6; 7 bases match TRBD1. CDR3 length equals 15 residues. V shed 8 bases and J 0 bases; nucleotides not matched to a gene: 4. The V gene's germline CDR1 is LNHDA and CDR2 SQIVND (reference sequence). The CDR3 DNA sequence: TGTGCCAGTCTCAACAGGGGCTCTGGGGCCAACGTCCTGACTTTC. Protein: CASLNRGSGANVLTF.

In this sample, this clone turned up a few times. The CDR3 nucleotides read TGTGCCAGCAGCGTAGATGGGGCGGGGTCGGGGGAGCAGTACTTC. It codes for CASSVDGAGSGEQYF. The V gene is TRBV9, the J gene TRBJ2-7; possible D gene TRBD2, 6 bases. This CDR3 has 15 amino acids. The germline gives CDR1 SGDLS, CDR2 YYNGEE. Trimming took 0 bases from V and 7 from J, leaving 17 bases between them.

The V gene is TRBV18, the J gene TRBJ1-4; D is possibly TRBD1 (5 bases). There are 19 residues in the CDR3. The germline gives CDR1 KGHSH, CDR2 LQKENI. V lost 3 bases, J lost 3 bases, and 23 bases lay in between. The CDR3 loop reads CASSPEIGGNRGANEKLFF. Written as DNA, the CDR3 is TGTGCCAGCTCACCCGAAATCGGAGGAAACCGGGGGGCTAATGAAAAACTGTTTTTT.

This rearrangement joins TRBV19 to TRBJ1-1, with no clear D. The germline gives CDR1 LNHDA, CDR2 SQIVND (reference sequence). CDR3 length: 13 amino acids. Trimming removed 6 bases from V and 10 bases from J, with 18 bases in between. CDR3 bases: TGTGCCAGTAGGGGGAGGTCAGGAGACTCAGCTTTCTTT. The encoded protein is CASRGRSGDSAFF.

The rearrangement uses TRBV20-1 and TRBJ2-5; 11 nucleotides agree with TRBD2. Germline V gene sequence: CDR1 DFQATT, CDR2 SNEGSKA (reference sequence). Germline trimming cut 3 bases from V and 7 bases from J; bases unmatched to any gene: 7. CDR3 length: 14 amino acids. CDR3 protein: CSASSGTSGTTQYF. CDR3 coding DNA: TGCAGTGCTAGTAGCGGGACTAGCGGAACGACCCAGTACTTC.

The chain joins TRBV13 to TRBJ2-7, with 12 bases fitting TRBD1. Trimming at V came to 5 bases and at J to 7 bases, leaving 9 bases not matched to a gene. CDR1 PRHDT and CDR2 FYEKMQ come from the germline V gene (reference sequence). This CDR3 contains 15 residues. This CDR3 is CASSAPGQGAEEQYF. CDR3 in DNA: TGTGCCAGCAGCGCTCCGGGACAGGGGGCAGAAGAGCAGTACTTC.

In the case of this clone: Other DNA sequences in the sample encode the same CDR3. This chain links TRBV5-1 with TRBJ1-1; D uncertain. The germline V gene has CDR1 SGHRS and CDR2 YFSETQ. Deletions cut 5 bases from V and 1 base from J, with 9 bases between. The CDR3 contains 13 residues. CDR3: CASSLTENTEAFF. The DNA for the CDR3 is TGCGCCAGCAGTTTAACAGAGAACACTGAAGCTTTCTTT.

The V and J genes are TRBV19 and TRBJ1-1, with D possibly TRBD1 on 6 matching bases. The germline CDR1 and CDR2 sequences are LNHDA and SQIVND (reference sequence). Trimming cost V 5 bases and J 8 bases, with 21 bases left between them. The CDR3 extends over 15 amino acids. In DNA, the CDR3 is TGTGCCAGTAGTTCTATCCCCGGACAGCGAAACGAAGCTTTCTTT. It encodes CASSSIPGQRNEAFF.

Comments on this clone: Other nucleotide sequences in the sample specify the same CDR3. CDR3 sequence reads: CASSLRDSNNEQFF. The CDR3 DNA sequence: TGTGCCAGCAGCTTACGGGATAGCAACAATGAGCAGTTCTTC. The V call is TRBV7-9, the J call TRBJ2-1; possibly TRBD2 for D (5 bases). V was clipped by 2 bases and J by 5 bases, with 10 bases between them. Germline-derived CDR1 and CDR2 are SEHNR and FQNEAQ (reference sequence). This CDR3 is built from 14 residues.

The CDR3: CAISGQGAYEQYF. The DNA of the CDR3 is TGTGCCATCAGTGGGCAGGGGGCCTACGAGCAGTACTTC. The chain uses TRBV10-3 and TRBJ2-7, with 7 bases aligning to TRBD1. Germline CDR1 is ENHRY and CDR2 is SYGVKD. This CDR3 has 13 residues. The ends lost 4 bases at V and 2 bases at J; junction bases unmatched: 2.

This chain connects TRBV29-1 to TRBJ2-2; the D gene is possibly TRBD1 (5 bases). The CDR3 has 12 residues. Germline V gives CDR1 SQVTM, CDR2 ANQGSEA. V lost 5 bases and J lost 6, with 10 bases in between. The CDR3 sequence: CSVPGAAGELFF. The CDR3 coding sequence is TGCAGCGTTCCTGGGGCGGCCGGGGAGCTGTTTTTT.

V usage is TRBV11-2 and J usage is TRBJ1-4; 8 bases fit TRBD1. CDR1 SGHAT and CDR2 FQNNGV come from the germline V gene. The CDR3 loop spans 19 amino acids. V lost 5 bases, J lost 5 bases, and 19 bases stayed unmatched. The CDR3: CASSPNGQGSSKRNEKLFF. The CDR3 DNA reads TGTGCCAGCAGCCCGAATGGACAGGGATCGTCCAAAAGAAATGAAAAACTGTTTTTT.

In DNA, the CDR3 is TGTGCCAGCTGTCTACGTACTAGCACAGATACGCAGTATTTT. The encoded protein is CASCLRTSTDTQYF. The chain couples TRBV6-5 to TRBJ2-3; D not resolved. Trimming took 8 bases from V and 0 from J, leaving 12 bases between them. Germline V gene lookup returns CDR1 MNHEY and CDR2 SVGAGI. The CDR3 is 14 amino acids.

V and J are TRBV6-5 and TRBJ2-5, with D perhaps matching TRBD1 (6 bases). Deletions cut 10 bases from V and 1 base from J, with 7 bases between. This CDR3 region has 11 residues. Germline V gene lookup returns CDR1 MNHEY and CDR2 SVGAGI. The CDR3 region has the DNA TGTGCCATAGGGGGCCAAGAGACCCAGTACTTC. Its protein is CAIGGQETQYF.

This chain uses TRBV3-1 (or the pseudogene TRBV3-2) with TRBJ2-5; 9 positions match TRBD1. The germline V gene encodes CDR1 LGHDT and CDR2 YNNKEL (reference sequence). The J segment lost 5 bases and the V segment lost 2 bases, leaving 9 bases of the junction unmatched. This CDR3 region has 16 residues. The CDR3 DNA sequence: TGTGCCAGCAGCCAAACCGGGACAGGGTTTGAGGAGACCCAGTACTTC. It is translated as CASSQTGTGFEETQYF.

This clone was seen just once. In nucleotides, the CDR3 is TGTGCCACCTACTTAACAGGGTTATTCTATGGCTACACCTTC. Its translation: CATYLTGLFYGYTF. The rearrangement uses TRBV28 and TRBJ1-2; D might be TRBD1 (6 bases). V was trimmed by 10 bases and J by 4 bases, leaving 19 bases between them. This CDR3 is built from 14 residues. Germline V CDR1 and CDR2: MDHEN, SYDVKM.

The genes are TRBV27 and TRBJ2-7; D perhaps matches TRBD1 (6 bases). Germline values: CDR1 MNHEY, CDR2 SMNVEV (reference sequence). Deletions cut 6 bases from V and 3 bases from J, with 15 bases between. The CDR3 runs 14 residues. The CDR3 DNA reads as TGTGCCAGCAGGAGAACACAGGGTATCTACGAGCAGTACTTC. The encoded protein is CASRRTQGIYEQYF.

V usage is TRBV5-1 and J usage is TRBJ2-5, with 8 bases lining up with TRBD2. V lost 0 bases and J lost 2; bases outside the gene matches: 6. The CDR3 totals 16 residues. CDR1 is SGHRS, CDR2 YFSETQ, per germline. In DNA, the CDR3 is TGCGCCAGCAGCTTGGGAGTAGCGGGGCTTCAAGAGACCCAGTACTTC. Its translation is CASSLGVAGLQETQYF.

This clone was seen a handful of times. V gene TRBV7-2 combines with J gene TRBJ1-5, with TRBD1 matching over 11 bases. Trimming at V came to 5 bases and at J to 6 bases, leaving 6 bases not matched to a gene. The CDR3 totals 15 residues. From germline, CDR1 is SGHTA and CDR2 FQGNSA. CDR3 amino acids: CASSPGTGGSQPQHF. The CDR3 bases are TGTGCCAGCAGCCCCGGGACAGGGGGTAGTCAGCCCCAGCATTTT.

V and J are TRBV5-4 and TRBJ2-7; 7 nucleotides agree with TRBD1. Germline CDR1 SGHNT, CDR2 YYREEE (reference sequence). V trimming: 4 bases; J trimming: 6 bases; junction bases outside the gene matches: 13. The CDR3 totals 15 residues. The CDR3 DNA sequence: TGTGCCAGCAGCCACACCGGGACAGCCTCTTTCGAGCAGTACTTC. This gives the protein CASSHTGTASFEQYF.

This clone was seen just once. This chain uses TRBV4-1 with TRBJ1-3, with TRBD1 matching 8 bases. V lost 0 bases, J lost 0 bases, and 4 bases stayed unmatched. Germline CDR1 MGHRA, CDR2 YSYEKL. This CDR3 has 17 residues. The CDR3 protein is CASSQETGESSGNTIYF. The CDR3 nucleotides are TGCGCCAGCAGCCAAGAGACAGGGGAAAGCTCTGGAAACACCATATATTTT.

The rearrangement uses TRBV27 and TRBJ1-5; D perhaps matches TRBD1 (5 bases). The germline CDR1 and CDR2 sequences are MNHEY and SMNVEV (reference sequence). V lost 9 bases to trimming and J lost 1 base, with 16 bases between them. There are 15 residues in the CDR3. This CDR3 reads CASRRQGSSNQPQHF. In DNA, the CDR3 is TGTGCCAGTCGTAGGCAGGGATCGAGCAATCAGCCCCAGCATTTT.